Below are 23 T cell receptor beta chains sequenced from a single sample in a study of blood T cells in healthy people across ages. Together with a sample-barcoded 5' primer, a J-beta primer mix was included in a second PCR lasting roughly 6 to 12 cycles. Each CDR3 protein gets one entry after TCRdb re-called the 5' RACE reads with MiXCR. The data show hundreds of thousands of distinct CDR3 sequences, about 30% seen once. Material: blood. All receptors come from a woman older than 75 in good health.

This clonotype turned up a few times. V usage is TRBV7-9 and J usage is TRBJ1-6; D possibly corresponds to TRBD1 (6 bases). Germline lookup yields CDR1 SEHNR and CDR2 FQNEAQ (reference sequence). The CDR3 is 15 amino acids. V was clipped by 5 bases and J by 6 bases, with 14 bases between them. The CDR3 loop is CASSAPGQPNSPLHF. CDR3 DNA: TGTGCCAGCAGCGCCCCGGGACAACCTAATTCACCCCTCCACTTT.

The CDR3 DNA follows: TGCGCCAGCAGCTTGGCCCAGACAGTATCCTACGAGCAGTACTTC. This translates into CASSLAQTVSYEQYF. The chain couples TRBV5-1 to TRBJ2-7, with D possibly being TRBD1 (5 bases). The CDR3 loop spans 15 amino acids. Germline V gene data show CDR1 as SGHRS and CDR2 as YFSETQ. V lost 0 bases, J lost 1 base, and 11 bases lay in between.

This clonotype was observed a few times. A much larger clone differs by one base, so this may be a read error. V gene TRBV11-2 combines with J gene TRBJ2-3, with D perhaps matching TRBD1 (5 bases). The V gene lost 5 bases and the J gene lost 5 bases, with 17 bases spanning the gap. Germline V gene sequence: CDR1 SGHAT, CDR2 FQNNGV. CDR3 size: 15 residues. The CDR3 bases are TGTGCCAGCAGCCCCTGTGGTAGGGGCGTAGATACGCAGTATTTT. The encoded protein is CASSPCGRGVDTQYF. The full variable domain, with the rest looked up from reference TRBV11-2 and TRBJ2-3, is EAGVAQSPRYKIIEKRQSVAFWCNPISGHATLYWYQQILGQGPKLLIQFQNNGVVDDSQLPKDRFSAERLKGVDSTLKIQPAKLEDSAVYLCASSPCGRGVDTQYFGPGTRLTVL.

This clonotype occurred many times. The gene calls are TRBV9 and TRBJ2-3; D may be TRBD2 (6 bases). V gave up 0 bases and J gave up 1 base, with 12 bases separating them. The CDR3 runs to 16 residues. Per the germline V gene, CDR1 is SGDLS and CDR2 is YYNGEE. CDR3 nucleotide sequence: TGTGCCAGCAGCGTAGCTTCGGCTAGCGGCACAGATACGCAGTATTTT. Encoded protein: CASSVASASGTDTQYF.

This clonotype came up once. At one end the junction does not follow the germline gene, possibly because of a read error. The chain employs TRBV10-3 and TRBJ2-5; the D is unclear. CDR1 is ENHRY, CDR2 SYGVKD, per germline. The length of the CDR3 is 13 residues. CDR3 bases: TGTGTCATCAGTGAGTCGGATGAAGAGACCCAGTACTTC. It is translated as CVISESDEETQYF.

This clonotype was picked up many times. This sequence joins TRBV7-2 and TRBJ2-5, with 10 bases fitting TRBD2. With V trimmed by 2 bases and J by 6 bases, 3 bases remained unmatched. The CDR3 is made up of 14 amino acids. The germline CDR1 and CDR2 sequences are SGHTA and FQGNSA. Written as DNA, the CDR3 is TGTGCCAGCAGCTTAATTAGCGGGGGGCAGACCCAGTACTTC. This encodes CASSLISGGQTQYF.

Many counts were recorded for this clonotype. V gene TRBV7-3 combines with J gene TRBJ2-1; D perhaps matches TRBD2 (6 bases). From germline, CDR1 is SGHTA and CDR2 FQGTGA. The CDR3 spans 13 residues. The V end was cut by 5 bases, the J end by 2 bases, with 7 bases between. This CDR3 reads CASSTSPYNEQFF. The CDR3 DNA follows: TGTGCCAGCAGCACTAGCCCCTACAATGAGCAGTTCTTC.

This clonotype has only a few counts. This sequence joins TRBV5-8 and TRBJ1-2; 10 bases map to TRBD1. Germline lookup yields CDR1 SGHTS and CDR2 YDEGEE. J was trimmed by 8 bases and V by 4 bases; bases with no gene match: 11. This CDR3 contains 15 residues. The CDR3 DNA is TGTGCCAGCAGCAAAGGGACAGGGGCCTATGGAGGCTACACCTTC. Its translation: CASSKGTGAYGGYTF.

This clonotype was recorded at least ten times. The CDR3 loop is CASSLISGAGSGYTF. The CDR3 nucleotides are TGTGCCAGCAGCTTAATCTCGGGGGCGGGTAGTGGCTACACCTTC. The chain couples TRBV5-6 to TRBJ1-2, with a weak D call TRBD1 (6 bases). The CDR3 sequence is 15 residues long. Between the trimmed V and J ends, which lost 2 bases and 7 bases, there was a span of 18 bases. In germline, CDR1 is SGHDT, CDR2 YYEEEE.

V and J are TRBV7-2 and TRBJ2-7; D might be TRBD2 (5 bases). Per the germline V gene, CDR1 is SGHTA and CDR2 is FQGNSA. V dropped 2 bases and J dropped 2 bases, with 10 bases sitting between them. This CDR3 comprises 14 residues. The CDR3 DNA reads as TGTGCCAGCAGCTTAATCCCCGGGACCTACGAGCAGTACTTC. Translation gives CASSLIPGTYEQYF.

This sequence joins TRBV7-2 and TRBJ2-1; 10 positions match TRBD1. This CDR3 contains 16 residues. Germline V gene sequence: CDR1 SGHTA, CDR2 FQGNSA. V dropped 4 bases and J dropped 6; count of bases not matched to a gene: 9. DNA of the CDR3: TGTGCCAGCAGCTCGCGGTCGGGACAGGGGATCAATGAGCAGTTCTTC. It yields the protein CASSSRSGQGINEQFF.

V usage is TRBV5-1 and J usage is TRBJ1-1, with D unresolved. V was cut by 2 bases and J by 1 base, with 9 bases left in between. CDR3 length equals 14 residues. Germline V lookup: CDR1 SGHRS, CDR2 YFSETQ. CDR3 sequence (DNA): TGCGCCAGCAGCTTCAAGCAACAGAACACTGAAGCTTTCTTT. This sequence encodes CASSFKQQNTEAFF. The full variable domain, with the rest looked up from reference TRBV5-1 and TRBJ1-1, is KAGVTQTPRYLIKTRGQQVTLSCSPISGHRSVSWYQQTPGQGLQFLFEYFSETQRNKGNFPGRFSGRQFSNSRSEMNVSTLELGDSALYLCASSFKQQNTEAFFGQGTRLTVV.

This clonotype came up many times. This rearrangement joins TRBV20-1 to TRBJ2-7; 11 positions match TRBD1. The CDR3 runs to 14 residues. With V trimmed by 2 bases and J by 3 bases, 3 bases remained unmatched. Germline lookup yields CDR1 DFQATT and CDR2 SNEGSKA (reference sequence). This chain's CDR3 is CSARRTGGDYEQYF. CDR3 nucleotide sequence: TGCAGTGCTAGAAGGACAGGGGGCGACTACGAGCAGTACTTC.

This clonotype has only a few counts. A much larger clone lies a single base off, so this may be a read error. The DNA of the CDR3 is TGCAGTGCTAGAGATTTCGGACAGGTACTTTACAATGAGCAGTACTTC. It translates to CSARDFGQVLYNEQYF. The chain recombines TRBV20-1 with TRBJ2-5; 7 bases fit TRBD1. The CDR3 spans 16 residues. Trimming cost V 0 bases and J 11 bases; bases outside gene matches: 18. Germline values: CDR1 DFQATT, CDR2 SNEGSKA (reference sequence).

Only a few counts were recorded for this clonotype. This clone may be a read error of a much larger clone one base away. The chain has TRBV27 and TRBJ2-7; D not resolved. The CDR3 is 15 amino acids. The germline gives CDR1 MNHEY, CDR2 SMNVEV (reference sequence). CDR3 residues: CAGSFHRVRSYEQYF. CDR3 nucleotides: TGTGCCGGCAGTTTTCACCGGGTCCGATCCTACGAGCAGTACTTC.

Regarding this clonotype: The missing conserved phenylalanine or tryptophan at the end of this CDR3 makes a read error likely. The rearrangement joins TRBV5-1 to TRBJ2-7; D not certain. This CDR3 spans 12 amino acids. The V gene lost 1 base and the J gene lost 4 bases, with 6 bases spanning the gap. CDR1 and CDR2 from the germline V gene are SGHRS and YFSETQ. For the CDR3, the DNA is TGCGCCAGCAGCTTGCTGGGATACGAGCAGTACTTA. As protein: CASSLLGYEQYL.

In this sample, this clonotype turned up a few times. The V call is TRBV5-1, the J call TRBJ2-5, with D unclear. The germline V gene has CDR1 SGHRS and CDR2 YFSETQ. Trimming left V 3 bases short and J 1 base short, with 10 bases between. The CDR3 is made up of 14 amino acids. The CDR3 DNA reads as TGCGCCAGCAGCTGGGCCGCCGGCCAAGAGACCCAGTACTTC. It codes for CASSWAAGQETQYF.

The rearrangement uses TRBV15 and TRBJ2-7; the D gene could be TRBD1 or TRBD2 (6 bases each). From germline, CDR1 is LNHNV and CDR2 YYDKDF (reference sequence). V lost 0 bases, J lost 7 bases, and 22 bases lay in between. This CDR3 contains 17 residues. The CDR3 loop reads CATSRDRPGAGYNEQYF. DNA of the CDR3: TGTGCCACCAGCAGAGATCGGCCGGGGGCGGGATACAATGAGCAGTACTTC.

This clonotype has ten or more counts. J is TRBJ2-1 and V is TRBV5-1, with 9 bases lining up with TRBD1. CDR1 and CDR2 (germline): SGHRS, YFSETQ. CDR3 length equals 15 residues. V shed 4 bases and J 7 bases; nucleotides not matched to a gene: 9. CDR3 protein: CASSPGGTGRNEQFF. CDR3 coding DNA: TGCGCCAGCAGCCCTGGAGGGACAGGGAGGAATGAGCAGTTCTTC.

The chain recombines TRBV6-2 or TRBV6-3 with TRBJ2-3; 8 bases match TRBD2. The V segment lost 6 bases and the J segment 3 bases; nucleotides outside the gene matches: 14. This CDR3 has 17 residues. Germline CDR1 reads MNHEY; CDR2 reads SVGEGT. Here the CDR3 reads CASSHPTPGGLTDTQYF. CDR3 bases: TGTGCCAGCAGCCACCCAACTCCGGGGGGGCTAACAGATACGCAGTATTTT.

This clonotype appeared a single time. A much larger clone differs by one base, so this may be a read error. The chain has TRBV30 and TRBJ1-1; 7 bases are a match to TRBD1. Germline-derived CDR1 and CDR2 are GTSNPN and SVGIG (reference sequence). The CDR3 runs to 15 residues. The CDR3 loop reads CAWLYYRGGPAEVFF. As DNA, the CDR3 is TGTGCCTGGCTTTACTACAGGGGCGGCCCCGCTGAAGTTTTCTTT.

This clonotype was detected only a few times. The rearrangement links TRBV28 to TRBJ1-6, with TRBD1 as a possible D gene (5 bases). Germline V gene lookup returns CDR1 MDHEN and CDR2 SYDVKM. Between the trimmed V and J ends, which lost 5 bases and 4 bases, there was a span of 15 bases. This CDR3 is 16 amino acids long. The CDR3 protein is CASSRRTPRYNSPLHF. CDR3 sequence (DNA): TGTGCCAGCAGTCGTAGGACACCACGATATAATTCACCCCTCCACTTT.

This chain joins TRBV18 and TRBJ2-1; D uncertain. The V and J ends lost 3 bases and 12 bases respectively, with 21 bases between them. Germline V gives CDR1 KGHSH, CDR2 LQKENI. The CDR3 extends over 15 amino acids. CDR3 nucleotides: TGTGCCAGCTCACCCACTCAGAACACCAGCGATGGGCAGTTCTTC. Translated: CASSPTQNTSDGQFF.